This T cell receptor beta chain was sequenced for a study of response to subunit inactivated influenza vaccine. Each CDR3 protein is one row after TCRdb ran MiXCR on the RT-PCR reads. The sample includes about 180,000 distinct CDR3 sequences, about 10% of them seen just once. The sample holds a few counts of this clonotype. The antigen remains undetermined. This CDR3 comprises 16 residues. Trimming at V came to 0 bases and at J to 4 bases, leaving 6 bases not matched to a gene. Germline V gives CDR1 LGHDT, CDR2 YNNKEL (reference sequence). Study outcomes and limitations: T cells newly recruited by each seasonal influenza vaccination are few, the authors suggested.

This TCR came from a man aged 45-65 years who received an inactivated influenza vaccine. The specimen was non-naive T cells sorted from PBMCs, collected on the day of vaccination. This chain connects TRBV3-1 to TRBJ2-1, with 7 nucleotides matching TRBD2. CDR3 nucleotide sequence: TGTGCCAGCAGCCAAGATCCGGGACTAATATACAATGAGCAGTTCTTC. Protein: CASSQDPGLIYNEQFF.